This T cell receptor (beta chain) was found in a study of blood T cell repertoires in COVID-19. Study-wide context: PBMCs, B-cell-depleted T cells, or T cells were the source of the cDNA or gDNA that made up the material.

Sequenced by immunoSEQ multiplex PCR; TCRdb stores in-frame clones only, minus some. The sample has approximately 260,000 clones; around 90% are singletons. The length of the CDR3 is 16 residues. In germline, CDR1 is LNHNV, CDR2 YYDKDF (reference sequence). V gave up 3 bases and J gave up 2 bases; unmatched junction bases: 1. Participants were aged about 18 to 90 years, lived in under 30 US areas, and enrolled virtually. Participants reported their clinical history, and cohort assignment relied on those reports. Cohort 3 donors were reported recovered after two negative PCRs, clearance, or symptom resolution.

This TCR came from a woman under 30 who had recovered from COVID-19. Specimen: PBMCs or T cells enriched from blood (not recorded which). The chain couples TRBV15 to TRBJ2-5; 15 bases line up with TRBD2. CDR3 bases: TGTGCCACCAGCAGTGGGACTAGCGGGGGGCAAGAGACCCAGTACTTC. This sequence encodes CATSSGTSGGQETQYF.